Given below is one TCR beta chain in context. There were no recent acute infections or vaccinations among the donors, who were healthy HIV-negative adults. Naive CD4+ cells were CD45RA-selected; the remaining cells were memory. These data are taken from a study of shared clonotypes between healthy human individuals. The data were produced by immunoSEQ multiplex PCR, yet TCRdb's version contains in-frame clones alone and is incomplete. The sample includes around 2.1 million clones, approximately 96% of them seen just once. Deletions cut 5 bases from V and 6 bases from J, with 11 bases between. Germline-derived CDR1 and CDR2 are SEHNR and FQNEAQ (reference sequence). The CDR3 spans 12 residues.

The clonotype was recovered from a man in his late teens or twenties in good health. The sequenced material came from naive CD4+ T cells sorted from blood. Subset specified: CD45RA+ positively selected. The rearrangement uses TRBV7-9 and TRBJ2-7, with D perhaps matching TRBD2 (6 bases). The CDR3: CASSPPTSEQYF. As DNA, the CDR3 is TGTGCCAGCAGCCCGCCGACTAGCGAGCAGTACTTC. Combining the CDR3 with reference TRBV7-9 and TRBJ2-7 gives the whole variable domain DTGVSQNPRHKITKRGQNVTFRCDPISEHNRLYWYRQTLGQGPEFLTYFQNEAQLEKSRLLSDRFSAERPKGSFSTLEIQRTEQGDSAMYLCASSPPTSEQYFGPGTRLTVT.